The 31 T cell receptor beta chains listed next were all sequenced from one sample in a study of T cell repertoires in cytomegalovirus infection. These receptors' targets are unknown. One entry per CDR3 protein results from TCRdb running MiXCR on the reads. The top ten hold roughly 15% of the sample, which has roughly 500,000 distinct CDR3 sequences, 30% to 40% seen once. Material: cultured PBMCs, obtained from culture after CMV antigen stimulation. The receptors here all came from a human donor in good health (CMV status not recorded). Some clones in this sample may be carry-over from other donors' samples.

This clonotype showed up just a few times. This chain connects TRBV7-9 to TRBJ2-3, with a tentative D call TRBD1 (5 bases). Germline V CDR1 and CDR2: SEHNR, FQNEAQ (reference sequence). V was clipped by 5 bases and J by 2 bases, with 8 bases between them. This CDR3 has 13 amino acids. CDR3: CASSVRDTDTQYF. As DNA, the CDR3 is TGTGCCAGCAGCGTCAGGGACACAGATACGCAGTATTTT.

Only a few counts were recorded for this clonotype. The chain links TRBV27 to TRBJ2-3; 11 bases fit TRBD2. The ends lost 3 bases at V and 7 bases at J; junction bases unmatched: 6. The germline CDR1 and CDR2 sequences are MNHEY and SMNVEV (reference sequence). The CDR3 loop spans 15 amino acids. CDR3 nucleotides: TGTGCCAGCAGTTTTAGCGGGAGGGCCAAAAATACGCAGTATTTT. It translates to CASSFSGRAKNTQYF.

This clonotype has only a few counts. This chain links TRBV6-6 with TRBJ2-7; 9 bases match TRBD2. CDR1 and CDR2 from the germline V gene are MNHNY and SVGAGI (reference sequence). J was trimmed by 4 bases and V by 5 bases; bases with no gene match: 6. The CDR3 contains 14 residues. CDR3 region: CASSISGSTYEQYV. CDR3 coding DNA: TGTGCCAGCAGTATTAGCGGGAGTACGTACGAGCAGTACGTC.

The CDR3 sequence: CASSVGVKGRTEAFF. The CDR3, as DNA: TGTGCCAGCAGTGTAGGGGTGAAGGGTCGGACTGAAGCTTTCTTT. The rearrangement joins TRBV2 to TRBJ1-1; the D gene is possibly TRBD1 (5 bases). Deletions cut 4 bases from V and 5 bases from J, with 17 bases between. The V gene's germline CDR1 is SNHLY and CDR2 FYNNEI. CDR3 size: 15 residues.

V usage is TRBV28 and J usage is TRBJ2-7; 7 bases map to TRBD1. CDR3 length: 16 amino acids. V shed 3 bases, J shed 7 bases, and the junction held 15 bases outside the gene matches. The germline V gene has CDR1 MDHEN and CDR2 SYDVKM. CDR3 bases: TGTGCCAGCAGTTTCTCTACCGAGACAGGGAATCGGGAGCAGTACTTC. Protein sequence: CASSFSTETGNREQYF.

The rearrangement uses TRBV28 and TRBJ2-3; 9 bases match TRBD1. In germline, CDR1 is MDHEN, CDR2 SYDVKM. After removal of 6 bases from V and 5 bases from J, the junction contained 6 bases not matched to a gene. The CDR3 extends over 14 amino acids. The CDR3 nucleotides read TGTGCCAGCAGGGGACAGGGCAGTGGAGATACGCAGTATTTT. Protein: CASRGQGSGDTQYF.

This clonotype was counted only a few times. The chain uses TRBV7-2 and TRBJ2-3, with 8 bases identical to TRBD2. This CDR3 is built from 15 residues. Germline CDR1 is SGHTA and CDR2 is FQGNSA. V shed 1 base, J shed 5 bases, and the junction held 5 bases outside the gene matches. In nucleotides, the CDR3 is TGTGCCAGCAGCTTAGGCGGGAGGATCCAAGATACGCAGTATTTT. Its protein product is CASSLGGRIQDTQYF.

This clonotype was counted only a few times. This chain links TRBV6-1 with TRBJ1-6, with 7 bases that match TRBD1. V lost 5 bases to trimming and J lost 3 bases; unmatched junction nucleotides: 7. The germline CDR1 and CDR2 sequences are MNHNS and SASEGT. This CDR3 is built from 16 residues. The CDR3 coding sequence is TGTGCCAGCAGTCCCTCGACAGGGATCTATAATTCACCCCTCCACTTT. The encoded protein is CASSPSTGIYNSPLHF.

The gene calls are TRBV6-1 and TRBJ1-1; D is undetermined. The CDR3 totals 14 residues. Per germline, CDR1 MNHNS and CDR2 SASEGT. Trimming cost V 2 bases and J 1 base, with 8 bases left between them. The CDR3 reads CASSEQASNTEAFF. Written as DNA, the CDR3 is TGTGCCAGCAGTGAACAGGCGTCGAACACTGAAGCTTTCTTT.

CDR3 nucleotide sequence: TGTGCCAGCAGCTTAGGTAGTACCTATGAGCAGTTCTTC. It specifies CASSLGSTYEQFF. The genes are TRBV11-2 and TRBJ2-1; D gene uncertain. V shed 1 base and J shed 8 bases, with 9 bases lying between them. Per the germline V gene, CDR1 is SGHAT and CDR2 is FQNNGV. This CDR3 has 13 amino acids.

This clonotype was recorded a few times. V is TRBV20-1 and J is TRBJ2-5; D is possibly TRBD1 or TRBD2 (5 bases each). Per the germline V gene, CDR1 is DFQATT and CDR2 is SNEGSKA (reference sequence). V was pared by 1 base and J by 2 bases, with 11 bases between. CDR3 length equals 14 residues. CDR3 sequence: CSARAGAVQETQYF. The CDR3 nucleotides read TGCAGTGCTAGAGCCGGGGCAGTGCAAGAGACCCAGTACTTC.

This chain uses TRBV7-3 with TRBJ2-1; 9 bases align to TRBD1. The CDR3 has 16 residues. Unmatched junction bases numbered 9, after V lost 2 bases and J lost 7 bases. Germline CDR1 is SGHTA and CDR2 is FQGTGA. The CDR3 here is CASSLGGQGSRNEQFF. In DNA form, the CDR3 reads TGTGCCAGCAGCTTAGGCGGACAGGGGTCGCGGAATGAGCAGTTCTTC.

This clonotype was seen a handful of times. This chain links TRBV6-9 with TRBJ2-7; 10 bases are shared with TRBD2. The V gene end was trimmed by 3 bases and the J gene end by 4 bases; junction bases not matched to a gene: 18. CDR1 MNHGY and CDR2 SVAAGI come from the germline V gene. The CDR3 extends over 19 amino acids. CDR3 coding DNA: TGTGCCAGCAGTTACACCCTCCCAGCGGGAGGGGATCTCGGTTACGAGCAGTACGTC. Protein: CASSYTLPAGGDLGYEQYV.

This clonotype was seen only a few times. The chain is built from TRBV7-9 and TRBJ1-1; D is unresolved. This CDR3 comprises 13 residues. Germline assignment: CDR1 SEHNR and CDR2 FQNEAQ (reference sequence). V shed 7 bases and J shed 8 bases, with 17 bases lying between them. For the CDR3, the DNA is TGTGCCAGCATCCCCGATTACGGGGAGGAAGCTTTCTTT. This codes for CASIPDYGEEAFF.

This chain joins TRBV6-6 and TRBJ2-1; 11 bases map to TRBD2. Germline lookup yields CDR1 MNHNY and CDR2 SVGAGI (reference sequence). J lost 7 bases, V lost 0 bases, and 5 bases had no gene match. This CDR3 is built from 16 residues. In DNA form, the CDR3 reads TGTGCCAGCAGTTACTCGACTAGCGGGACGTGGAATGAGCAGTTCTTC. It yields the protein CASSYSTSGTWNEQFF.

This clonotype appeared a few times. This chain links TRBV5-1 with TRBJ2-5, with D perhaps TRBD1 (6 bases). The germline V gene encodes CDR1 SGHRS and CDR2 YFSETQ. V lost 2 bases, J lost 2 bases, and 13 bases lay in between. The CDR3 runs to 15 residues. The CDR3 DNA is TGCGCCAGCAGCTTATCAGGGGCGGATCAAGAGACCCAGTACTTC. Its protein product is CASSLSGADQETQYF.

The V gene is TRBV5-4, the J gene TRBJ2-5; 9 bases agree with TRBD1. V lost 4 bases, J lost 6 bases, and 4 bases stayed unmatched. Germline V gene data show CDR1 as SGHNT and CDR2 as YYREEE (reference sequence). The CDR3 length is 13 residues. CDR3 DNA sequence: TGTGCCAGCAGCCAACAGGGGGCCCAGACCCAGTACTTC. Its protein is CASSQQGAQTQYF.

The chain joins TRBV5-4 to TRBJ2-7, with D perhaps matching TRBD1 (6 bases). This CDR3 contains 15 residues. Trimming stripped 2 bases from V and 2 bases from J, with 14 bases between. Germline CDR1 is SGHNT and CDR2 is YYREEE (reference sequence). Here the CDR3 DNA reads TGTGCCAGCAGCTTTTTCCAGGGGACGACCTACGAGCAGTACTTC. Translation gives CASSFFQGTTYEQYF. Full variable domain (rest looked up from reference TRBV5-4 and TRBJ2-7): ETGVTQSPTHLIKTRGQQVTLRCSSQSGHNTVSWYQQALGQGPQFIFQYYREEENGRGNFPPRFSGLQFPNYSSELNVNALELDDSALYLCASSFFQGTTYEQYFGPGTRLTVT.

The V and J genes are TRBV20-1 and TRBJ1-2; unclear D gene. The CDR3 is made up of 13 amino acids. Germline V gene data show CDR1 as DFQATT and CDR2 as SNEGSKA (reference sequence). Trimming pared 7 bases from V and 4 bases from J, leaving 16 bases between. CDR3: CSGAPGVTYGYTF. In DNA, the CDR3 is TGCAGTGGGGCTCCAGGCGTAACCTATGGCTACACCTTC.

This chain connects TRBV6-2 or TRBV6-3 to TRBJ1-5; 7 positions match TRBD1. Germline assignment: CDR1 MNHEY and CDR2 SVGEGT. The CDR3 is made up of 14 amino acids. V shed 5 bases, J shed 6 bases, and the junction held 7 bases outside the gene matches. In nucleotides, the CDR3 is TGTGCCAGCAGTCCCCGACAGGGAGCTCAGCCCCAGCATTTT. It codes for CASSPRQGAQPQHF.

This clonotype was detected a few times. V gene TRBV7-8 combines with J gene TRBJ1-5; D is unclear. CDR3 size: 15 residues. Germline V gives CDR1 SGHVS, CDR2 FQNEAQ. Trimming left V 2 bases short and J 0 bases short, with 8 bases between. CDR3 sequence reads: CASSLLAGSNQPQHF. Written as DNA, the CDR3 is TGTGCCAGCAGCTTATTGGCTGGTAGCAATCAGCCCCAGCATTTT.

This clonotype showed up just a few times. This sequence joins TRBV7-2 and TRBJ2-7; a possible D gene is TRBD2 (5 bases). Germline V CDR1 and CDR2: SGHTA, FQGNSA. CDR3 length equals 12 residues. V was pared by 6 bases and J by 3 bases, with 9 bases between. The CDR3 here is CASRTGSYEQYF. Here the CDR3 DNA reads TGTGCCAGCAGAACGGGGAGCTACGAGCAGTACTTC.

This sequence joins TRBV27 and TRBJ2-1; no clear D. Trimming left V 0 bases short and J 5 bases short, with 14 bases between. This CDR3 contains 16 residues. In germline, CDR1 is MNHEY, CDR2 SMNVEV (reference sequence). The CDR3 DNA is TGTGCCAGCAGTTTATCCCCAACAATGGCAGACAATGAGCAGTTCTTC. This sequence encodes CASSLSPTMADNEQFF.

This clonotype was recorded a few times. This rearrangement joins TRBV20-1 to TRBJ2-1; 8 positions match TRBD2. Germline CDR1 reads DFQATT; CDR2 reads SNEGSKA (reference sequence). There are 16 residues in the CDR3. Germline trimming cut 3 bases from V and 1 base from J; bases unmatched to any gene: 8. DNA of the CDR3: TGCAGTGCTAGTGCTATAGCGGGACCTTCCTACAATGAGCAGTTCTTC. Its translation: CSASAIAGPSYNEQFF.

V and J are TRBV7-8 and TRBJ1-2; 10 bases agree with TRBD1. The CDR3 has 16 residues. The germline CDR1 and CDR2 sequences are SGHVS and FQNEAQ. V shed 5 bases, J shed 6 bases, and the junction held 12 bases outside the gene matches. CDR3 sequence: CASSPTGQGRPNGYTF. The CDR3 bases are TGTGCCAGCAGCCCCACGGGACAGGGGCGACCTAATGGCTACACCTTC.

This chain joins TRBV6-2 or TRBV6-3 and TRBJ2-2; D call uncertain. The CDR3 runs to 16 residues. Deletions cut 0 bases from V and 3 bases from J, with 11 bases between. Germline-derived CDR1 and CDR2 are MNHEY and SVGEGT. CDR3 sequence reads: CASSYSIFRDTGELFF. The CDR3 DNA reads TGTGCCAGCAGTTACTCGATCTTTCGAGACACCGGGGAGCTGTTTTTT.

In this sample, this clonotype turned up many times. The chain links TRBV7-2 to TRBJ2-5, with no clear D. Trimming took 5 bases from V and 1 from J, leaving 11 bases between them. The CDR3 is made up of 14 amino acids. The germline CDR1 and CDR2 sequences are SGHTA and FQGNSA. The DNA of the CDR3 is TGTGCCAGCAGCCCCCAGGCGGTCCAAGAGACCCAGTACTTC. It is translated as CASSPQAVQETQYF.

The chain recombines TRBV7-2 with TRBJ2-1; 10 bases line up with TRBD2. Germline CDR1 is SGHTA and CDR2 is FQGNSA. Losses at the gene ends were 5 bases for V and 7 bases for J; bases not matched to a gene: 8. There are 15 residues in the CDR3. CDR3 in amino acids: CASSVSGRFTNEQFF. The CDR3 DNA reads TGTGCCAGCAGCGTTAGCGGGAGGTTCACGAATGAGCAGTTCTTC.

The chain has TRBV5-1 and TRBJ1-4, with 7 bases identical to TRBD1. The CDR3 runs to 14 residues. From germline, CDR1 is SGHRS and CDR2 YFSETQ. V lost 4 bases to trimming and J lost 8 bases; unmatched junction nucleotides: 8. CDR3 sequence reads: CASSTGTAEEKLFF. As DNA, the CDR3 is TGCGCCAGCAGCACCGGGACAGCTGAGGAAAAACTGTTTTTT.

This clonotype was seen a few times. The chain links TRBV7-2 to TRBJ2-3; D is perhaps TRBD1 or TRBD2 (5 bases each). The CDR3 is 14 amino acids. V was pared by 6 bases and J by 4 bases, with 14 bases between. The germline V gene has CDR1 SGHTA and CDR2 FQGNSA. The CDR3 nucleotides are TGTGCCAGCAGTAGGGGACCCCCGCCAGATACGCAGTATTTT. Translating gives CASSRGPPPDTQYF.

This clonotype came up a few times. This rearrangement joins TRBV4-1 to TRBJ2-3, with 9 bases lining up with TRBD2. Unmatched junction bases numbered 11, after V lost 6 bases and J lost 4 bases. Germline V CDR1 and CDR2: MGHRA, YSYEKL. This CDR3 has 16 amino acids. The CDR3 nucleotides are TGCGCCAGCAGTGATTTTAGCGGGAGTTCCGCAGATACGCAGTATTTT. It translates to CASSDFSGSSADTQYF.